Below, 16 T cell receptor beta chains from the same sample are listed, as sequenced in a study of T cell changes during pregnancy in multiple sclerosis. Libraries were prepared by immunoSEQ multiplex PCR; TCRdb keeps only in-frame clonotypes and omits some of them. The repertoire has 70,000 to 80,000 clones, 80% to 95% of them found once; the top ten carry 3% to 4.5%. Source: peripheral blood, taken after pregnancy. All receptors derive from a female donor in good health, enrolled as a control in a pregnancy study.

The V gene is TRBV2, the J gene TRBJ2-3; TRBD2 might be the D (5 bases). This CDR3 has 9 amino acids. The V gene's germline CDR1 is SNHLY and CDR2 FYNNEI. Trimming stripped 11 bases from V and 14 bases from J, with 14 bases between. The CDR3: CALTRELYF. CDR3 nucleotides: TGTGCCCTGACAAGGGAGTTGTATTTT.

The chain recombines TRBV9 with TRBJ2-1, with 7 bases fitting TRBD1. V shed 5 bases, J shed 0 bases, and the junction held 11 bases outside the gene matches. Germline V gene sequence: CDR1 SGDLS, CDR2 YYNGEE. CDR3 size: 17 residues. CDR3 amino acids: CASSVTFRDSSYNEQFF. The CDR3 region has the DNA TGTGCCAGCAGTGTTACTTTTAGGGACAGCTCCTACAATGAGCAGTTCTTC. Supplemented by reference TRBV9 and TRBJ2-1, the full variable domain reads DSGVTQTPKHLITATGQRVTLRCSPRSGDLSVYWYQQSLDQGLQFLIQYYNGEERAKGNILERFSAQQFPDLHSELNLSSLELGDSALYFCASSVTFRDSSYNEQFFGPGTRLTVL.

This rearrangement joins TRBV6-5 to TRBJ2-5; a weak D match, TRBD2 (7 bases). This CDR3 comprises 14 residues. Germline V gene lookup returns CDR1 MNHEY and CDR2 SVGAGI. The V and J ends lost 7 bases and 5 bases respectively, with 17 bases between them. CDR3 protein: CASTPPGGRETQYF. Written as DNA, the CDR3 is TGTGCCAGCACCCCGCCGGGGGGCCGGGAGACCCAGTACTTC.

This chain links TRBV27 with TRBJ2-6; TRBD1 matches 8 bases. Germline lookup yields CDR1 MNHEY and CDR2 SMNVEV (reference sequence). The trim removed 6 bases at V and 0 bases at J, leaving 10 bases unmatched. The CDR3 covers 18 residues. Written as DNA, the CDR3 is TGTGCCAGCAGACCCGACAGGGGCCCTCTCTCTGGGGCCAACGTCCTGACTTTC. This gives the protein CASRPDRGPLSGANVLTF. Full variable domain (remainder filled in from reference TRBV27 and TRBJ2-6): EAQVTQNPRYLITVTGKKLTVTCSQNMNHEYMSWYRQDPGLGLRQIYYSMNVEVTDKGDVPEGYKVSRKEKRNFPLILESPSPNQTSLYFCASRPDRGPLSGANVLTFGAGSRLTVL.

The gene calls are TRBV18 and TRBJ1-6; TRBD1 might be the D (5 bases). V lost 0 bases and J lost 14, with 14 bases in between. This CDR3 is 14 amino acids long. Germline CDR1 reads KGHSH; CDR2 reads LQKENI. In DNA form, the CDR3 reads TGTGCCAGCTCACCACCGGGCATTCAGGGAACCCTCCACTTT. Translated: CASSPPGIQGTLHF.

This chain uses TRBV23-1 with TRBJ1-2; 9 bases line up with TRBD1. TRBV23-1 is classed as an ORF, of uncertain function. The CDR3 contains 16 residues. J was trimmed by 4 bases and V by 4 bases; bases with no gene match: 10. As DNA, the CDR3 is TGCGCCAGCAGTCCAACCTCACAGGGGGCCTGCTATGGCTACACCTTC. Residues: CASSPTSQGACYGYTF.

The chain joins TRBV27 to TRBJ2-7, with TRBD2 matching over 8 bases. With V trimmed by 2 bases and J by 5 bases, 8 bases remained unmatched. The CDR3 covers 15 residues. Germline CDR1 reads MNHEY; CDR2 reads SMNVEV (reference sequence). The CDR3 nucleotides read TGTGCCAGCAGTTTAGGTTCCGGGGGGGGCCACGAGCAGTACTTC. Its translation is CASSLGSGGGHEQYF.

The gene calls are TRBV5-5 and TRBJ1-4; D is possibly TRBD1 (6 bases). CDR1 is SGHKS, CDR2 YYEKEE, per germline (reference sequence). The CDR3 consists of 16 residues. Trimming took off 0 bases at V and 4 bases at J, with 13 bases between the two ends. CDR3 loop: CASSLVYRGGNEKLFF. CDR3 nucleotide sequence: TGTGCCAGCAGCTTGGTTTACCGAGGGGGTAATGAAAAACTGTTTTTT. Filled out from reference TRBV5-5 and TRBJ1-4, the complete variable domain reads DAGVTQSPTHLIKTRGQQVTLRCSPISGHKSVSWYQQVLGQGPQFIFQYYEKEERGRGNFPDRFSARQFPNYSSELNVNALLLGDSALYLCASSLVYRGGNEKLFFGSGTQLSVL.

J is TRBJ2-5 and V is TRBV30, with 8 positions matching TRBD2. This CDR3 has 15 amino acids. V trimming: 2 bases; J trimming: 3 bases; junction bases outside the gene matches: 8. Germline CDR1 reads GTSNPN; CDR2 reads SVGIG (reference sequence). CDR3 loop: CAWSSGLGTKETQYF. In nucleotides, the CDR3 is TGTGCCTGGAGTTCGGGACTAGGGACAAAAGAGACCCAGTACTTC.

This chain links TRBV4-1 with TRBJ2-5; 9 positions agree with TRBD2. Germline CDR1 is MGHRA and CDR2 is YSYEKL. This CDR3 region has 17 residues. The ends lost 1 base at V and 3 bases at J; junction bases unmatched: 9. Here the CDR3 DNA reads TGCGCCAGCAGCCAAGCCCTAGCGGGGACAAGAAAAGAGACCCAGTACTTC. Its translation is CASSQALAGTRKETQYF.

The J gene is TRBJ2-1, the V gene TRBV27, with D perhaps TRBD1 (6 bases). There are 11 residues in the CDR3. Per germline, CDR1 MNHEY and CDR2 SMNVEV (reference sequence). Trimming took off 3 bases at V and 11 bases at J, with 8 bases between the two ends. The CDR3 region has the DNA TGTGCCAGCAGTTTGGGGGCGAAGCAGTTCTTC. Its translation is CASSLGAKQFF.

The CDR3 here is CASSLGLAGERNEQYF. The CDR3 bases are TGTGCCAGCAGCTTAGGGCTAGCGGGAGAAAGAAACGAGCAGTACTTC. The V call is TRBV7-9, the J call TRBJ2-7; the match to TRBD2 covers 10 bases. Per the germline V gene, CDR1 is SEHNR and CDR2 is FQNEAQ (reference sequence). Trimming cost V 1 base and J 5 bases; bases outside gene matches: 8. This CDR3 is 16 amino acids long. Combining the CDR3 with reference TRBV7-9 and TRBJ2-7 gives the whole variable domain DTGVSQNPRHKITKRGQNVTFRCDPISEHNRLYWYRQTLGQGPEFLTYFQNEAQLEKSRLLSDRFSAERPKGSFSTLEIQRTEQGDSAMYLCASSLGLAGERNEQYFGPGTRLTVT.

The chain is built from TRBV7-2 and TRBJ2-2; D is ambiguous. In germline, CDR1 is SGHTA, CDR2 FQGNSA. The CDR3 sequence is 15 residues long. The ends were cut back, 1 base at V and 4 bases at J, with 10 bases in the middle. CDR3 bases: TGTGCCAGCAGCTTAGGCTTTCTCGGCACCGGGGAGCTGTTTTTT. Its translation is CASSLGFLGTGELFF.

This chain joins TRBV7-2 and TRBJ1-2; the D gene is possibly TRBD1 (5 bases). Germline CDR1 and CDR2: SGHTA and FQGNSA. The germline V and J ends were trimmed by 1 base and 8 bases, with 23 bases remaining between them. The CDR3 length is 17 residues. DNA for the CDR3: TGTGCCAGCAGCTTAGAGGGGCGCGCGTCGTATTCGATGGGCTACACCTTC. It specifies CASSLEGRASYSMGYTF.

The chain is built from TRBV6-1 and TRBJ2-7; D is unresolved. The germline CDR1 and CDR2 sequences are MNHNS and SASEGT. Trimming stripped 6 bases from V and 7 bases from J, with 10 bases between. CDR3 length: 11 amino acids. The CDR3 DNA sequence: TGTGCCAGCAGCGAAAGCTGGGAGCAGTACTTC. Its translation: CASSESWEQYF.

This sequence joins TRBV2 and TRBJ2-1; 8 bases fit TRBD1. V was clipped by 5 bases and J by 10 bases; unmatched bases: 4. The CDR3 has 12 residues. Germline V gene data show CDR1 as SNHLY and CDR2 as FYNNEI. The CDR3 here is CASSQDRGEQFF. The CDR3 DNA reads TGTGCCAGCAGTCAAGACAGGGGCGAGCAGTTCTTC.